The 8 T cell receptor beta chains in this list originate from one sample, sequenced in a study of blood T cell repertoires in COVID-19. Method: immunoSEQ multiplex PCR; TCRdb's copy keeps in-frame clones and lacks some. The sample contains 200,000 to 250,000 clones, approximately 90% of which appear only once. Sequenced material: PBMCs or T cells enriched from blood (not recorded which). The receptor source for this set is a woman in her 30s with acute COVID-19.

This clone was seen only once. At the DNA level, this CDR3 is encoded by other sequences in the same sample as well. The chain recombines TRBV7-9 with TRBJ2-2; no definite D call. Germline values: CDR1 SEHNR, CDR2 FQNEAQ (reference sequence). The ends were cut back, 5 bases at V and 5 bases at J, with 9 bases in the middle. The CDR3 totals 13 residues. CDR3 residues: CASSPVVTGELFF. The DNA of the CDR3 is TGTGCCAGCAGCCCAGTGGTAACCGGGGAGCTGTTTTTT.

This sequence joins TRBV29-1 and TRBJ2-5; 12 bases are a match to TRBD1. The V and J ends lost 3 bases and 5 bases, in that order; junction bases with no gene match: 16. Germline V gene data show CDR1 as SQVTM and CDR2 as ANQGSEA. This CDR3 is built from 18 residues. This chain's CDR3 is CSVELVGDRGLSRETQYF. CDR3 bases: TGCAGCGTTGAGCTCGTAGGGGACAGGGGGCTATCGCGGGAGACCCAGTACTTC.

The chain carries TRBV7-2 and TRBJ1-1; TRBD1 matches at 9 bases. Germline trimming cut 5 bases from V and 1 base from J; bases unmatched to any gene: 2. Germline values: CDR1 SGHTA, CDR2 FQGNSA. The CDR3 is made up of 14 amino acids. CDR3 nucleotides: TGTGCCAGCAGCATGGGACAGGGGAACACTGAAGCTTTCTTT. Translating it yields CASSMGQGNTEAFF.

The chain joins TRBV6-1 to TRBJ1-2, with unresolved D. Trimming shortened V by 2 bases and J by 8 bases, and 18 bases separated the two germline ends. Germline V gives CDR1 MNHNS, CDR2 SASEGT. The CDR3 has 15 amino acids. The CDR3 sequence is CASSEITGLPAGYTF. CDR3 DNA: TGTGCCAGCAGTGAAATAACGGGATTGCCAGCGGGCTACACCTTC.

This rearrangement joins TRBV7-6 to TRBJ2-1; 7 nucleotides line up with TRBD1. This CDR3 is built from 13 residues. V trimming: 5 bases; J trimming: 9 bases; junction bases outside the gene matches: 7. Germline loops: CDR1 SGHVS, CDR2 FNYEAQ. This CDR3 reads CASSVGQTSEQFF. In DNA, the CDR3 is TGTGCCAGCAGCGTGGGACAGACAAGTGAGCAGTTCTTC.

The chain joins TRBV4-1 to TRBJ1-6, with D perhaps matching TRBD1 (6 bases). The ends were cut back, 1 base at V and 7 bases at J, with 14 bases in the middle. The CDR3 spans 16 residues. Germline CDR1 reads MGHRA; CDR2 reads YSYEKL. The CDR3 region is CASSQADSERNSPLHF. The CDR3, as DNA: TGCGCCAGCAGCCAAGCGGACAGCGAGAGAAATTCACCCCTCCACTTT.

The chain's CDR3 is CASSLGTGAHGYTF. Written as DNA, the CDR3 is TGTGCCAGCAGCTTAGGGACAGGGGCTCACGGCTACACCTTC. This sequence joins TRBV11-3 and TRBJ1-2; TRBD1 matches 9 bases. The trim removed 1 base at V and 8 bases at J, leaving 5 bases unmatched. This CDR3 region has 14 residues. The germline V gene has CDR1 SGHNT and CDR2 YENEEA.

This clone has just a few counts. The gene calls are TRBV15 and TRBJ2-7; TRBD1 aligns across 9 bases. V shed 1 base and J 5 bases; nucleotides not matched to a gene: 3. Germline-derived CDR1 and CDR2 are LNHNV and YYDKDF (reference sequence). The CDR3 totals 14 residues. CDR3 protein: CATSRVRTGDEQYF. In nucleotides, the CDR3 is TGTGCCACCAGCAGAGTCCGGACAGGGGACGAGCAGTACTTC.